This is a list of T cell receptor beta chains from one sample in a study of beta chain features in type 1 diabetes. Sequencing used immunoSEQ multiplex PCR; TCRdb keeps in-frame clones, though not all of them. Of 640,000 or so clones in the sample, over 10% were seen once. The sample consisted of naive CD4+ T cells from blood. These receptors were taken from a man aged 18 to 30 with type 1 diabetes. Each CDR3 is given with its conserved first and last residue.

v_call: TRBV28
j_call: TRBJ2-5
cdr3_aa: CASSLLRTSGGRSLEEETQYF

v_call: TRBV9
j_call: TRBJ2-7
cdr3_aa: CASSVGDREWYEQYF

v_call: TRBV6-6
j_call: TRBJ1-2
cdr3_aa: CASSYSKYGYTF

v_call: TRBV9
j_call: TRBJ2-7
cdr3_aa: CASSVEGQGLLATYEQYF

v_call: TRBV4-1
j_call: TRBJ1-4
cdr3_aa: CASSPQWTGDELFF

v_call: TRBV30
j_call: TRBJ1-3
cdr3_aa: CAWSHSGNTIYF

v_call: TRBV9
j_call: TRBJ1-4
cdr3_aa: CASSVAGRNNEKLFF

v_call: TRBV28
j_call: TRBJ1-2
cdr3_aa: CASSSNGDLYGYTF

v_call: TRBV28
j_call: TRBJ2-7
cdr3_aa: CASSPPYRGVSPEQYF

v_call: TRBV5-1
j_call: TRBJ1-4
cdr3_aa: CASSFDATNEKLFF

v_call: TRBV5-4
j_call: TRBJ2-5
cdr3_aa: CASSVGGTGQTQYF

v_call: TRBV7-9
j_call: TRBJ1-6
cdr3_aa: CASSPSEPSSPLHF

v_call: TRBV6-5
j_call: TRBJ1-3
cdr3_aa: CASSSEGKPGNTIYF

v_call: TRBV4-1
j_call: TRBJ1-2
cdr3_aa: CASSPPVNGLLVYGYTF

v_call: TRBV19
j_call: TRBJ1-1
cdr3_aa: CASSPGPPGTEAFF

v_call: TRBV29-1
j_call: TRBJ1-1
cdr3_aa: CSVAVTRTAEAFF

v_call: TRBV29-1
j_call: TRBJ1-2
cdr3_aa: CSVVGTRSNGYTF

v_call: TRBV27
j_call: TRBJ2-6
cdr3_aa: CASSPPTGKVGANVLTF

v_call: TRBV6-5
j_call: TRBJ1-3
cdr3_aa: CASSYSRQTSGNTIYF

v_call: TRBV27
j_call: TRBJ2-7
cdr3_aa: CASSIKPEASEQYF

v_call: TRBV6-5
j_call: TRBJ2-7
cdr3_aa: CASSAPTVGGREQYF

v_call: TRBV6-6
j_call: TRBJ1-6
cdr3_aa: CASSPLMKAGNSPLHF

v_call: TRBV30
j_call: TRBJ1-5
cdr3_aa: CAWSGQVNQPQHF

v_call: TRBV28
j_call: TRBJ2-7
cdr3_aa: CASSSPGQGWYEQYF

v_call: TRBV7-9
j_call: TRBJ2-7
cdr3_aa: CASSSAGSSNIYEQYF

v_call: TRBV6-6
j_call: TRBJ2-3
cdr3_aa: CASSYSGPGSTDTQYF

v_call: TRBV27
j_call: TRBJ2-3
cdr3_aa: CAPTRRASTDTQYF

v_call: TRBV7-2
j_call: TRBJ1-5
cdr3_aa: CASSLINQPQHF